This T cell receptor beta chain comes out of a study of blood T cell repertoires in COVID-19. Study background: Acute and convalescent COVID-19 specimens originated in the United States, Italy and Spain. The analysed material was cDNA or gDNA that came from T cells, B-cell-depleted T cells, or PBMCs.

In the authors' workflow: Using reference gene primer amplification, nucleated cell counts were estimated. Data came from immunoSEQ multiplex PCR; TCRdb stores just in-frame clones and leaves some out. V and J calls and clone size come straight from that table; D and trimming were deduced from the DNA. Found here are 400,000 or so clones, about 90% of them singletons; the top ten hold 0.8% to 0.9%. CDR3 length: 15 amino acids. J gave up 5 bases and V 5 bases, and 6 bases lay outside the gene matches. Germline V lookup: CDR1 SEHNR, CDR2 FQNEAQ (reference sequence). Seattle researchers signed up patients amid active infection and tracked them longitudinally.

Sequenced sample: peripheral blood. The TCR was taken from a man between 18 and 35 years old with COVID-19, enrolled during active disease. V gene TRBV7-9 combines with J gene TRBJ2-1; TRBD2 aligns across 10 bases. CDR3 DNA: TGTGCCAGCAGCCATCGACTAGCGGGCCACAATGAGCAGTTCTTC. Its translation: CASSHRLAGHNEQFF.